This TCR beta chain was recovered during a study of T cell responses to AZD1222 COVID-19 vaccine. About the study: Pooling of second doses given at about 4 or about 12 weeks was done. Study observations and caveats: In a largely white British group with more females than males, clonal diversity was possibly underestimated. Spike-specific TCR breadth and depth were elevated following two AZD1222 doses.

To note about this clone: Its antigen is still unknown.

Measured with immunoSEQ multiplex PCR; TCRdb has only the in-frame clones, and not every one. In the table there are roughly 90,000 clones, 80% to 90% of which are singletons. Germline V gene lookup returns CDR1 LNHDA and CDR2 SQIVND (reference sequence). This CDR3 is built from 16 residues. V was trimmed by 8 bases and J by 4 bases, leaving 23 bases between them. The V and J genes are TRBV19 and TRBJ1-1; a possible D gene is TRBD1 (5 bases). This receptor was identified in an adult in good health. Sequences were derived from peripheral blood, sampled on day 0 of AZD1222 vaccination. This CDR3 is CASARGREYKSTEAFF. The CDR3 DNA is TGTGCCAGTGCCCGGGGCAGGGAGTATAAGAGCACTGAAGCTTTCTTT.